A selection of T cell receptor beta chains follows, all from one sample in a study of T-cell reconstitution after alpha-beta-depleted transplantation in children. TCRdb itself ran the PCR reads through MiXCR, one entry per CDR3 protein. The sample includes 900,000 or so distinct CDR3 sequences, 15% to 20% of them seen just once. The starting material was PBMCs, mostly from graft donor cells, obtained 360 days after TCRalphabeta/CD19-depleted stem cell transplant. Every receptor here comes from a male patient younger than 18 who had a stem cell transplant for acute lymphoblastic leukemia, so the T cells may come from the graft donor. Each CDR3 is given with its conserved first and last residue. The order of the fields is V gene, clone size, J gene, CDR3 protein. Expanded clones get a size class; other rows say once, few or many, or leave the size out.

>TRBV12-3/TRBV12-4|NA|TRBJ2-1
CASSLPVSGSDNEQFF
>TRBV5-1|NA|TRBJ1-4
CASSLTSTNEKLFF
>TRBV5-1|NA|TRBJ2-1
CASRGLHYNEQFF
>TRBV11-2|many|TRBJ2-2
CASSLDRGLYTGELFF
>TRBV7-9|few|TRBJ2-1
CASSLGSAVTYNEQFF
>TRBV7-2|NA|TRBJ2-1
CASSLWTGVRDEQFF
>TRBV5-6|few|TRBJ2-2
CASSLAGTSGSDTGELFF
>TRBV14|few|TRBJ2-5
CASSQDIHERETQYF
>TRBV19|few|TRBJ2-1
CASSRGQRSYNEQFF
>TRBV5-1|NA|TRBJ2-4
CASSFTGRDLAKNIQYF
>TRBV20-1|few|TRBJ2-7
CSAYRVEEYYEQYF
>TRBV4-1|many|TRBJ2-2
CASSQWTGAVVGELFF
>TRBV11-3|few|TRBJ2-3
CASSSIAGGGNTQYF
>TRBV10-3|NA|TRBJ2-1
CAISEGNYLRNEQFF
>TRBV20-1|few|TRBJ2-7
CSAREEGTSSYEQYF
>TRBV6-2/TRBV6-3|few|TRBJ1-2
CASSVGHNYGYTF
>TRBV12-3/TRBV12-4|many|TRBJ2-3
CASSLWPSGTDTQYF
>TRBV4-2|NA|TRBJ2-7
CASSQELHPAYEQYF
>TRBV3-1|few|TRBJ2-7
CASSPGAGEQYF
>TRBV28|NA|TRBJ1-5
CASSSSGAGQPQHF
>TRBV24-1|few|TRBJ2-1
CATSSDGEGQAVGYNEQFF
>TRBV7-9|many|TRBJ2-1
CASSLGSTSYNEQFF
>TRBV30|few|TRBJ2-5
CAWSIGARETQYF
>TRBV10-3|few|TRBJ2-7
CAITSGSSSYEQYF
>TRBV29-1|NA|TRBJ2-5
CSVSGHLRKETQYF
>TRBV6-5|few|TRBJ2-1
CASSYRTTYLGGNEQFF
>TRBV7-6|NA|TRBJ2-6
CASSPLQGAAGANVLTF
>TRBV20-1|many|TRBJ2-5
CSARAGGETQYF
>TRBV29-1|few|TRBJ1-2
CSVARQEDYGYTF
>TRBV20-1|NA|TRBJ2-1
CSARGPPKGALGAQFF
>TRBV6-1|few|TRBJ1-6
CASSEAPASSYNSPLHF
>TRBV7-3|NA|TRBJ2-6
CASSSLLRHSGANVLTF
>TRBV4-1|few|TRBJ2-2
CASSQEQPRGRITGELFF
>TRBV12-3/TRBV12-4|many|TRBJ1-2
CASSLGGYTF
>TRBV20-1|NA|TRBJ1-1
CSAGQLNTEAFF
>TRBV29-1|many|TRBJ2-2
CSVGSVRELFF
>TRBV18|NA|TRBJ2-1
CASSPAGVGEQFF
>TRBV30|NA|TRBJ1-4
CAWSRQVLEKLFF
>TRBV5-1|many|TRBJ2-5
CASSPEAGVVETQYF
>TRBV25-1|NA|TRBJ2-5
CASSDLGGDETQYF
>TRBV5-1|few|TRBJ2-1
CASSLDYPSSYNEQFF
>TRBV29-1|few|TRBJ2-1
CSVETPGLHYNEQFF
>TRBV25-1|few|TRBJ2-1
CASRPPLRRQHNEQFF
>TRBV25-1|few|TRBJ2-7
CASSEGLAGGSRTYEQYF
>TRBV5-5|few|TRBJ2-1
CASSFSSNNEQFF
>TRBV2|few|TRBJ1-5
CASSEGQTPQHF
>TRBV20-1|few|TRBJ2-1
CSARDGTSGLHNEQFF
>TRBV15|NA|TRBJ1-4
CATSRDLGATNEKLFF
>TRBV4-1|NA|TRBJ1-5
CASSQVLGDQPQHF
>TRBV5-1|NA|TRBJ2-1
CASLAGNYEQFF